A single sample is the source of the 2 T cell receptor beta chains below, sequenced in a study of CD8 T cells in ankylosing spondylitis. TCRdb re-called the 5' RACE reads with MiXCR, one entry per CDR3 protein. Among about 36,000 distinct CDR3 sequences, 5.5% to 7.5% were seen once, and the ten largest hold roughly 12%. Sequencing was carried out using blood, either unsorted or a sorted T cell fraction (not recorded which). These TCRs come from a male donor with ankylosing spondylitis or in good health (not recorded which).

This clonotype was seen at least ten times. The CDR3 region has the DNA TGTGCCAGCACCCATAGCCACTTGTCATATGGCTACACCTTC. This encodes CASTHSHLSYGYTF. The V gene is TRBV7-9, the J gene TRBJ1-2; D is ambiguous. Germline CDR1 is SEHNR and CDR2 is FQNEAQ (reference sequence). CDR3 length equals 14 residues. The germline V and J ends were trimmed by 7 bases and 5 bases, with 17 bases remaining between them. The full variable domain, its missing parts supplied by reference TRBV7-9 and TRBJ1-2, is DTGVSQNPRHKITKRGQNVTFRCDPISEHNRLYWYRQTLGQGPEFLTYFQNEAQLEKSRLLSDRFSAERPKGSFSTLEIQRTEQGDSAMYLCASTHSHLSYGYTFGSGTRLTVV.

V usage is TRBV7-9 and J usage is TRBJ2-7; possible D gene TRBD1, 5 bases. CDR3 length: 14 residues. Between the trimmed V and J ends, which lost 4 bases and 1 base, there was a span of 11 bases. The germline gives CDR1 SEHNR, CDR2 FQNEAQ (reference sequence). Here the CDR3 reads CASSSRAASYEQYF. CDR3 DNA: TGTGCCAGCAGCTCCAGGGCAGCGTCCTACGAGCAGTACTTC. Full variable domain (rest looked up from reference TRBV7-9 and TRBJ2-7): DTGVSQNPRHKITKRGQNVTFRCDPISEHNRLYWYRQTLGQGPEFLTYFQNEAQLEKSRLLSDRFSAERPKGSFSTLEIQRTEQGDSAMYLCASSSRAASYEQYFGPGTRLTVT.